This T cell receptor beta chain appears in the sequencing data of a study of blood T cell repertoires in COVID-19. Across the study: Both acute and convalescent COVID-19 samples were obtained from the United States, Italy and Spain. T cells, B-cell-depleted T cells, or PBMCs supplied cDNA or gDNA.

This CDR3 is built from 16 residues. Per the germline V gene, CDR1 is MNHEY and CDR2 is SVGEGT. Trimming cost V 0 bases and J 3 bases; bases outside gene matches: 2. In the original workflow: The authors estimated nucleated cell counts from reference gene primer amplification. Clones were read by immunoSEQ multiplex PCR, and TCRdb kept only the in-frame ones, dropping some. The V and J calls and clone size were taken over from that table, and D and trimming were inferred from the DNA. The sample carries 250,000 to 350,000 clones, roughly 86% recorded once. This sequence originates from a man aged 18 to 30 with active or convalescent COVID-19. The J gene is TRBJ2-7, the V gene TRBV6-2 or TRBV6-3, with 13 bases that match TRBD2. The sample comprised peripheral blood. In DNA form, the CDR3 reads TGTGCCAGCAGTTACTCCAGGACTAGCGGGGGCTACGAGCAGTACTTC. Its translation: CASSYSRTSGGYEQYF.